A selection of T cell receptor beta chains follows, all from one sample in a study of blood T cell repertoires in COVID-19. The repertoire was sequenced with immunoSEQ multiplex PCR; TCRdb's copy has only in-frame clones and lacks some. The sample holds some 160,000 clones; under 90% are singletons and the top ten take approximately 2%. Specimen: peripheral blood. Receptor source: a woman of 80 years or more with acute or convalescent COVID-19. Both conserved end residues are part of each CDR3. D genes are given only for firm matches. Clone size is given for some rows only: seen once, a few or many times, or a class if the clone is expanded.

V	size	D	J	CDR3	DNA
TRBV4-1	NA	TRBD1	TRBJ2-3	CASSQDVVPTGGPTDTQYF	TGCGCCAGCAGCCAAGATGTAGTTCCGACAGGGGGCCCCACAGATACGCAGTATTTT
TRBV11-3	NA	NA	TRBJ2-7	CASSLDDPGEGIGEQYF	TGTGCCAGCAGCTTAGATGACCCAGGGGAAGGGATTGGGGAGCAGTACTTC
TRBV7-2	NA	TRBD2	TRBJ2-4	CASSLGLAGGVQNIQYF	TGTGCCAGCAGCTTAGGACTAGCGGGAGGGGTTCAAAACATTCAGTACTTC
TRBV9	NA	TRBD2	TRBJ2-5	CASSVEVAGSETQYF	TGTGCCAGCAGCGTAGAGGTAGCGGGAAGCGAGACCCAGTACTTC
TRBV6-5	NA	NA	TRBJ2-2	CASAEGLSGELFF	TGTGCGAGTGCGGAGGGCTTGTCCGGGGAGCTGTTTTTT
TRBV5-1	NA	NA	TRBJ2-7	CASSLPSDSYEQYF	TGCGCCAGCAGCTTGCCTAGCGACTCCTACGAGCAGTACTTC
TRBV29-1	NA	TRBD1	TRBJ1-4	CSPFGGGRGPTNEKLFF	TGCAGTCCCTTCGGTGGGGGCAGGGGGCCAACTAATGAAAAACTGTTTTTT
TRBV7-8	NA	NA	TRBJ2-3	CASSLARGTDTQYF	TGTGCCAGCAGCTTAGCGCGGGGAACAGATACGCAGTATTTT
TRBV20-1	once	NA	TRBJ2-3	CSARRGDTQYF	TGCAGTGCTAGACGGGGGGATACGCAGTATTTT
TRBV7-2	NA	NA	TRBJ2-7	CASSLVVMESSPHEQYF	TGTGCCAGCAGCTTAGTTGTCATGGAGAGTAGTCCCCACGAGCAGTACTTC
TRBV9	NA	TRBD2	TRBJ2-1	CASSVAGGVPHSSYNEQFF	TGTGCCAGCAGCGTAGCTGGGGGGGTCCCTCATAGCTCCTACAATGAGCAGTTCTTC
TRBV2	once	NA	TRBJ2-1	CASSGFVRNLYNEQFF	TGTGCCAGCAGTGGTTTCGTGAGGAACCTATACAATGAGCAGTTCTTC
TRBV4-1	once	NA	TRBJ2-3	CASSQGGGGEIENTQYF	TGCGCCAGCAGCCAGGGGGGAGGCGGGGAGATAGAAAATACGCAGTATTTT
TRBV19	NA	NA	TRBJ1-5	CASSINRDNSNQPQHF	TGTGCCAGTAGTATAAACAGGGATAATAGCAATCAGCCCCAGCATTTT
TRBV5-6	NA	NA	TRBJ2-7	CASSSAGYEQYF	TGTGCCAGCAGTTCCGCGGGGTACGAGCAGTACTTC
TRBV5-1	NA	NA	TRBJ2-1	CASSQGGNNEQFF	TGCGCCAGCAGCCAGGGGGGAAACAATGAGCAGTTCTTC
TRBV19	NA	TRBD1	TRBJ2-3	CASSGPGQGAGDTQYF	TGTGCCAGTAGTGGCCCGGGACAGGGGGCCGGAGATACGCAGTATTTT
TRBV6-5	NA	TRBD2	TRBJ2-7	CASSRSGSGYEQYF	TGTGCCAGCAGCCGTAGCGGGAGCGGGTACGAGCAGTACTTC
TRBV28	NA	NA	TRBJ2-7	CASTSEGSQYF	TGTGCCAGCACCTCAGAGGGCTCGCAGTACTTC
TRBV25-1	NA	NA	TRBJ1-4	CASRPVRVGEKLFF	TGTGCCAGCAGGCCCGTCAGGGTGGGTGAAAAACTGTTTTTT
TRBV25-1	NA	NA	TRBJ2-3	CASSDDRIPTDTQYF	TGTGCCAGCAGTGACGACAGGATACCCACAGATACGCAGTATTTT
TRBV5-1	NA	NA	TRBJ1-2	CASSFRGANYGYTF	TGCGCCAGCAGCTTCAGGGGTGCTAACTATGGCTACACCTTC
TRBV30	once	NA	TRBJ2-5	CAWSPARSQETQYF	TGTGCCTGGAGCCCCGCACGGTCCCAAGAGACCCAGTACTTC
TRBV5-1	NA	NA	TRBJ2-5	CASSLALQETQYF	TGCGCCAGCAGCTTGGCCCTACAAGAGACCCAGTACTTC
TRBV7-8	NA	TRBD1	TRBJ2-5	CASSLGTGGGETQYF	TGTGCCAGCAGCTTAGGGACAGGGGGCGGCGAGACCCAGTACTTC
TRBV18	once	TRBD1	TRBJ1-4	CASSDEDREHNEKLFF	TGTGCCAGCTCAGACGAGGACAGGGAACATAATGAAAAACTGTTTTTT
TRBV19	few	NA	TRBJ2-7	CASRPFRQGVSYEQYF	TGTGCCAGTAGGCCCTTCAGGCAGGGTGTCTCCTACGAGCAGTACTTC
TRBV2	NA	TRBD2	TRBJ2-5	CASSEISGRETQYF	TGTGCCAGCAGTGAAATCTCCGGGAGGGAGACCCAGTACTTC
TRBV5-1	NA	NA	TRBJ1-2	CASSTRERGGYTF	TGCGCCAGCAGTACCCGGGAGAGAGGTGGCTACACCTTC
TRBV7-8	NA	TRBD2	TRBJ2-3	CASSLVHSGSADTQYF	TGTGCCAGCAGCTTAGTGCATAGCGGGAGCGCAGATACGCAGTATTTT
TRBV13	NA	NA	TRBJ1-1	CASSPRGALNTEAFF	TGTGCCAGCAGCCCCCGCGGGGCTCTGAACACTGAAGCTTTCTTT
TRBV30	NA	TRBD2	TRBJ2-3	CAWGNGRAGDTQYF	TGTGCCTGGGGAAACGGGAGGGCCGGAGATACGCAGTATTTT